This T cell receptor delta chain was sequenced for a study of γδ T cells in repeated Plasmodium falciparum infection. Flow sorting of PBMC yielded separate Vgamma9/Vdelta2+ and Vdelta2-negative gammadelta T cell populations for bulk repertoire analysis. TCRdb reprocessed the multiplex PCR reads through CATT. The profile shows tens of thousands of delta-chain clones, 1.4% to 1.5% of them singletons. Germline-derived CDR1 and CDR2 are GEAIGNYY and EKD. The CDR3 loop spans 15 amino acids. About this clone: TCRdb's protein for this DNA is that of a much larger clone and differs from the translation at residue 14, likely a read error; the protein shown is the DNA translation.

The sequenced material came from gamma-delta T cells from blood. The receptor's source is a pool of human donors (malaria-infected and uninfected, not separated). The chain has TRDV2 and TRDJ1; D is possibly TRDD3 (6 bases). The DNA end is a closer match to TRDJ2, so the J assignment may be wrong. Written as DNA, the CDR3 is TGTGCCTGTGACACCGGGGGACTGGGTATCGATAAACTCTTCTTT. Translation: CACDTGGLGIDKLFF.